The text below deals with one TCR beta chain. This sample is drawn from a study of blood T cell repertoires in COVID-19. V gave up 1 base and J gave up 0 bases, with 9 bases separating them. The germline V gene encodes CDR1 SGHDN and CDR2 FVKESK. This CDR3 has 15 residues. Assay: immunoSEQ multiplex PCR; the TCRdb copy retains only in-frame clones and omits some. The sample has about 170,000 clones; more than 85% are singletons. Input material: peripheral blood. The TCR was taken from an elderly woman with COVID-19, enrolled during active disease. The chain uses TRBV14 and TRBJ1-1; weak D call: TRBD1 (6 bases). CDR3 in amino acids: CASSQARGVNTEAFF. For the CDR3, the DNA is TGTGCCAGCAGCCAAGCCAGGGGTGTGAACACTGAAGCTTTCTTT. The variable domain in full, with the rest retrieved from reference TRBV14 and TRBJ1-1, is EAGVTQFPSHSVIEKGQTVTLRCDPISGHDNLYWYRRVMGKEIKFLLHFVKESKQDESGMPNNRFLAERTGGTYSTLKVQPAELEDSGVYFCASSQARGVNTEAFFGQGTRLTVV.